This is a list of T cell receptor beta chains from one sample in a study of blood T cell repertoires in COVID-19. This table comes from immunoSEQ multiplex PCR, and its TCRdb copy is limited to in-frame clones, with some not included. The repertoire holds 50,000 to 65,000 clones, roughly 85% seen once, with under 20% in the top ten. The source material was peripheral blood. The source of these receptors is a human donor in a cohort sampled during active COVID-19. CDR3s include the opening cysteine and the closing phenylalanine or tryptophan. The D gene is left open where the match is weak. Clone size, where shown, is once, few, many, or a class for clones that have expanded.

clone_size j_call d_call v_call cdr3_aa cdr3_nt
NA TRBJ2-2 TRBD1 TRBV7-3 CASSNQGAGRTGELFF TGTGCCAGCAGCAATCAGGGGGCAGGACGCACCGGGGAGCTGTTTTTT
NA TRBJ2-6 NA TRBV15 CATSRARDGANVLTF TGTGCCACCAGCAGAGCCAGGGATGGGGCCAACGTCCTGACTTTC
NA TRBJ2-5 NA TRBV7-9 CASSLFAGEETQYF TGTGCCAGCAGCTTATTTGCTGGGGAGGAGACCCAGTACTTC
NA TRBJ2-5 NA TRBV9 CASSVGVEAKETQYF TGTGCCAGCAGCGTAGGGGTGGAGGCGAAAGAGACCCAGTACTTC
NA TRBJ1-1 TRBD1 TRBV5-1 CASSKGQGGTEAFF TGCGCCAGCAGCAAAGGACAGGGAGGTACTGAAGCTTTCTTT
NA TRBJ2-7 TRBD1 TRBV27 CASRADRGGEQYF TGTGCCAGCAGAGCGGACAGGGGCGGCGAGCAGTACTTC
NA TRBJ2-6 TRBD1 TRBV6-6 CASSYWDRAGANVLTF TGTGCCAGCAGTTACTGGGACAGGGCTGGGGCCAACGTCCTGACTTTC
NA TRBJ2-2 NA TRBV5-6 CASSLSVGELFF TGTGCCAGCAGCTTGTCCGTAGGGGAGCTGTTTTTT
NA TRBJ2-3 TRBD2 TRBV11-3 CASSPRVSGMSTDTQYF TGTGCCAGCAGCCCCCGGGTTAGCGGGATGAGCACAGATACGCAGTATTTT
NA TRBJ2-7 NA TRBV7-2 CASSLVERYEQYF TGTGCCAGCAGCTTAGTAGAACGGTACGAGCAGTACTTC
NA TRBJ2-7 TRBD1 TRBV3-1/TRBV3-2 CASSPRDRVNEQYF TGTGCCAGCAGCCCCCGGGACAGGGTCAACGAGCAGTACTTC
NA TRBJ2-1 TRBD2 TRBV4-2 CASSLTAPSGRASSYNEQFF TGTGCCAGCAGCCTCACCGCCCCTAGCGGGAGGGCCTCTTCCTACAATGAGCAGTTCTTC
NA TRBJ1-5 TRBD1 TRBV5-5 CASSYTTGDQPQHF TGTGCCAGCAGCTATACGACAGGGGATCAGCCCCAGCATTTT
NA TRBJ1-6 NA TRBV28 CASRPGGAVSPLHF TGTGCCAGCAGACCCGGGGGGGCTGTTTCACCCCTCCACTTT
NA TRBJ1-1 NA TRBV7-2 CASSLFMNTEAFF TGTGCCAGCAGCTTATTTATGAACACTGAAGCTTTCTTT
once TRBJ1-1 NA TRBV7-9 CASSPAWNGAEAFF TGTGCCAGCAGCCCCGCCTGGAACGGGGCTGAAGCTTTCTTT
NA TRBJ2-7 TRBD1 TRBV11-1 CASSPGTGRSYEQYF TGTGCCAGCAGCCCCGGGACAGGGCGCTCCTACGAGCAGTACTTC
NA TRBJ2-3 NA TRBV19 CASSISSGGDTQYF TGTGCCAGTAGTATCTCGTCCGGGGGAGATACGCAGTATTTT
NA TRBJ2-7 TRBD2 TRBV3-1/TRBV3-2 CASSPSPGRGEQYF TGTGCCAGCAGCCCCAGTCCCGGGAGGGGCGAGCAGTACTTC
NA TRBJ2-5 NA TRBV7-9 CASSLGVLATRQETQYF TGTGCCAGCAGCTTAGGTGTGCTAGCGACCCGCCAAGAGACCCAGTACTTC
few TRBJ1-1 NA TRBV10-1 CASREQAAGGEAFF TGCGCCAGCAGGGAACAGGCGGCCGGGGGTGAAGCTTTCTTT
NA TRBJ2-1 TRBD2 TRBV6-2/TRBV6-3 CASSLVLAGVLGEQFF TGTGCCAGCAGTTTAGTGCTAGCGGGAGTATTAGGTGAGCAGTTCTTC
NA TRBJ2-7 TRBD2 TRBV5-6 CASSETSGNSYEQYF TGTGCCAGCAGCGAAACTAGCGGGAACTCCTACGAGCAGTACTTC
NA TRBJ1-1 NA TRBV18 CASSPRGGGMGNTEAFF TGTGCCAGCTCACCACGGGGTGGAGGGATGGGTAACACTGAAGCTTTCTTT
NA TRBJ1-2 NA TRBV7-9 CASSSATGSRVSGYTF TGTGCCAGCAGCTCCGCCACAGGGAGCAGGGTGTCTGGCTACACCTTC
NA TRBJ1-3 TRBD1 TRBV5-1 CASSLTLQGAGNTIYF TGCGCCAGCAGCTTGACCCTTCAGGGGGCTGGAAACACCATATATTTT
NA TRBJ2-7 TRBD1 TRBV5-1 CASSYLTGEPYEQYF TGCGCCAGCAGTTATCTGACAGGGGAGCCATACGAGCAGTACTTC
NA TRBJ2-2 TRBD2 TRBV15 CATSGSGLNTGELFF TGTGCCACCAGCGGTAGCGGGCTGAACACCGGGGAGCTGTTTTTT
NA TRBJ2-1 TRBD1 TRBV19 CASSMPNRGRNEQFF TGTGCCAGTAGTATGCCGAACAGGGGGCGGAATGAGCAGTTCTTC
NA TRBJ2-5 NA TRBV27 CASSLYLGTLQETQYF TGTGCCAGCAGTTTATATCTGGGGACTCTACAAGAGACCCAGTACTTC
once TRBJ2-7 TRBD1 TRBV18 CASSPDRGTNHEQYF TGTGCCAGCTCACCCGACAGGGGAACAAACCACGAGCAGTACTTC
NA TRBJ1-2 NA TRBV5-4 CASSLPSYGYTF TGTGCCAGCAGCTTGCCCAGCTATGGCTACACCTTC
NA TRBJ1-5 NA TRBV7-6 CASSEGGGSQPQHF TGTGCCAGCAGCGAAGGGGGGGGCTCTCAGCCCCAGCATTTT
NA TRBJ2-7 TRBD1 TRBV6-5 CASQPGQNYEQYF TGTGCCAGCCAACCGGGACAGAACTACGAGCAGTACTTC
few TRBJ1-1 NA TRBV11-2 CASRAGVWMNTEAFF TGTGCCAGCCGCGCCGGGGTTTGGATGAACACTGAAGCTTTCTTT
NA TRBJ2-6 NA TRBV4-2 CASSPQGSSGANVLTF TGTGCCAGCAGCCCTCAGGGGAGCTCTGGGGCCAACGTCCTGACTTTC
once TRBJ2-2 TRBD1 TRBV29-1 CSVLLGQGLWSGELFF TGCAGCGTTCTTTTGGGACAGGGGCTTTGGAGCGGGGAGCTGTTTTTT
NA TRBJ2-3 TRBD2 TRBV6-6 CASSRTSGKRTDTQYF TGTGCCAGCAGCCGTACTAGCGGGAAACGCACAGATACGCAGTATTTT
NA TRBJ1-3 TRBD1 TRBV23-1 CASSARSRGQLSGNTIYF TGCGCCAGCAGTGCGCGAAGCCGGGGACAGCTCTCTGGAAACACCATATATTTT
NA TRBJ2-1 TRBD2 TRBV4-2 CASSQFPTSGGALSSYNEQFF TGTGCCAGCAGCCAGTTCCCGACTAGCGGGGGGGCTCTGAGCTCCTACAATGAGCAGTTCTTC
NA TRBJ2-7 NA TRBV7-3 CASRGRSSEQYF TGTGCCAGCAGGGGGAGAAGCTCCGAGCAGTACTTC
NA TRBJ2-7 TRBD1 TRBV27 CASSQGQGNGEQYF TGTGCCAGCAGTCAGGGACAGGGGAATGGGGAGCAGTACTTC
NA TRBJ2-5 NA TRBV3-1/TRBV3-2 CASSQDKWGSRQETQYF TGTGCCAGCAGCCAAGATAAATGGGGCAGCCGCCAAGAGACCCAGTACTTC
NA TRBJ2-4 TRBD1 TRBV5-6 CASSLGDRNIQYF TGTGCCAGCAGCTTGGGGGACAGGAACATTCAGTACTTC
NA TRBJ1-5 TRBD1 TRBV5-8 CASSFRGHQPQHF TGTGCCAGCAGCTTCAGGGGGCATCAGCCCCAGCATTTT
once TRBJ1-5 NA TRBV5-5 CASSYSPESNQPQHF TGTGCCAGCAGCTACAGCCCCGAAAGCAATCAGCCCCAGCATTTT
NA TRBJ2-2 TRBD1 TRBV28 CASSEGTATTGELFF TGTGCCAGCAGCGAGGGGACAGCGACCACCGGGGAGCTGTTTTTT
NA TRBJ1-5 TRBD1 TRBV18 CASSPPGQGHQPQHF TGTGCCAGCTCACCACCGGGACAGGGGCATCAGCCCCAGCATTTT
NA TRBJ1-1 NA TRBV27 CASGKRGNTEAFF TGTGCCAGCGGCAAGCGGGGGAACACTGAAGCTTTCTTT
NA TRBJ1-3 NA TRBV12-3/TRBV12-4 CASSFSGENTIYF TGTGCCAGCAGTTTCTCGGGTGAAAACACCATATATTTT
once TRBJ2-7 NA TRBV6-5 CASSSDSNEQYF TGTGCCAGCAGTTCGGACAGTAACGAGCAGTACTTC
NA TRBJ1-2 NA TRBV10-3 CAISDRPDYGYTF TGTGCCATCAGCGACAGGCCAGACTATGGCTACACCTTC
NA TRBJ2-7 NA TRBV7-9 CASSLAGQSYEQYF TGTGCCAGCAGCTTAGCGGGACAATCCTACGAGCAGTACTTC